A single sample gave rise to the 30 T cell receptor beta chains below, sequenced in a study of PD-1 blockade in classical Hodgkin lymphoma. With no exception, relapse followed autologous stem cell transplantation in all patients, and brentuximab vedotin exposure varied. Some clones are missing from TCRdb's copy, which holds only in-frame ones; the method was immunoSEQ multiplex PCR. Here the sample spans some 41,000 clones, over 65% being singletons. The sequences come from peripheral blood mononuclear cells (PBMCs), collected before the second cycle of nivolumab. These receptors came from a human donor with classical Hodgkin lymphoma.

The chain links TRBV6-1 to TRBJ2-1; D is undetermined. V lost 2 bases and J lost 5, with 13 bases in between. From germline, CDR1 is MNHNS and CDR2 SASEGT. The CDR3 sequence is 15 residues long. The CDR3 coding sequence is TGTGCCAGCAGTGAACCCGGTCGGCGGAACAATGAGCAGTTCTTC. Its protein product is CASSEPGRRNNEQFF.

The gene calls are TRBV4-3 and TRBJ2-7; 7 bases agree with TRBD1. The V gene's germline CDR1 is LGHNA and CDR2 YSLEER. CDR3 length: 16 residues. Trimming removed 0 bases from V and 0 bases from J; junction bases left unmatched: 5. Here the CDR3 reads CASSQDFRGSSYEQYF. The CDR3 coding sequence is TGCGCCAGCAGCCAAGACTTCAGGGGGAGCTCCTACGAGCAGTACTTC.

The chain joins TRBV5-4 to TRBJ2-5; no clear D. The J call could be wrong; TRBJ2-7 is a better fit for the DNA end. The CDR3 spans 14 residues. Germline CDR1 and CDR2: SGHNT and YYREEE (reference sequence). CDR3 loop: CASSLVPGAYEQYF. Written as DNA, the CDR3 is TGTGCCAGCAGCTTGGTCCCGGGTGCCTACGAGCAGTACTTC.

This chain uses TRBV7-9 with TRBJ1-1, with D perhaps matching TRBD1 (6 bases). CDR1 and CDR2 from the germline V gene are SEHNR and FQNEAQ (reference sequence). The CDR3 sequence is 19 residues long. Trimming stripped 1 base from V and 1 base from J, with 22 bases between. The CDR3 loop reads CASSLETGHGRRGNTEAFF. CDR3 coding DNA: TGTGCCAGCAGCTTAGAGACGGGACACGGGCGACGAGGGAACACTGAAGCTTTCTTT.

V and J are TRBV29-1 and TRBJ1-2, with TRBD1 matching over 8 bases. Trimming removed 2 bases from V and 1 base from J; junction bases left unmatched: 6. CDR3 length: 15 amino acids. CDR1 SQVTM and CDR2 ANQGSEA come from the germline V gene. CDR3 region: CSVERRTGFNYGYTF. The CDR3, as DNA: TGCAGCGTTGAAAGACGGACAGGGTTTAACTATGGCTACACCTTC. Complete variable domain (other parts from reference TRBV29-1 and TRBJ1-2): SAVISQKPSRDICQRGTSLTIQCQVDSQVTMMFWYRQQPGQSLTLIATANQGSEATYESGFVIDKFPISRPNLTFSTLTVSNMSPEDSSIYLCSVERRTGFNYGYTFGSGTRLTVV.

This chain uses TRBV29-1 with TRBJ1-1; D remains ambiguous. Germline-derived CDR1 and CDR2 are SQVTM and ANQGSEA. Trimming took off 7 bases at V and 9 bases at J, with 6 bases between the two ends. The CDR3 totals 8 residues. CDR3 DNA sequence: TGCAGCGACAGACAAGCTTTCTTT. Translated, it gives CSDRQAFF.

The chain carries TRBV5-5 and TRBJ1-5, with D maybe TRBD1 (5 bases). Germline CDR1 and CDR2: SGHKS and YYEKEE (reference sequence). This CDR3 contains 15 residues. V was cut by 0 bases and J by 9 bases, with 16 bases left in between. CDR3 sequence reads: CASSLGDTQGTPQHF. DNA of the CDR3: TGTGCCAGCAGCTTGGGAGACACCCAGGGTACGCCCCAGCATTTT.

The chain links TRBV5-4 to TRBJ2-7, with no clear D. CDR1 is SGHNT and CDR2 is YYREEE in the germline V gene (reference sequence). Trimming cost V 2 bases and J 5 bases, with 14 bases left between them. This CDR3 is built from 14 residues. The DNA for the CDR3 is TGTGCCAGCAGCTTTTCCGGTACTGGGAACGAGCAGTACTTC. Amino acid sequence: CASSFSGTGNEQYF.

The chain links TRBV7-9 to TRBJ2-1, with 12 nucleotides matching TRBD2. Trimming took 4 bases from V and 4 from J; bases not matched to a gene: 8. Germline values: CDR1 SEHNR, CDR2 FQNEAQ (reference sequence). This CDR3 has 17 amino acids. The CDR3 loop is CASSWGLAGLGYNEQFF. DNA for the CDR3: TGTGCCAGCAGCTGGGGACTAGCGGGCCTAGGGTACAATGAGCAGTTCTTC.

V usage is TRBV6-5 and J usage is TRBJ2-3; D may be TRBD2 (6 bases). The CDR3 extends over 16 amino acids. In germline, CDR1 is MNHEY, CDR2 SVGAGI. Trimming stripped 3 bases from V and 4 bases from J, with 17 bases between. The CDR3 loop reads CASSYLRAGLPDTQYF. In nucleotides, the CDR3 is TGTGCCAGCAGTTATCTCCGGGCGGGGTTGCCAGATACGCAGTATTTT.

The chain couples TRBV19 to TRBJ2-7, with 8 nucleotides matching TRBD2. The CDR3 consists of 13 residues. V shed 4 bases and J 5 bases; nucleotides not matched to a gene: 4. Germline V gives CDR1 LNHDA, CDR2 SQIVND (reference sequence). CDR3 nucleotides: TGTGCCAGTAGTACGGTAGCGGGGAACGAGCAGTACTTC. Translation: CASSTVAGNEQYF.

The genes are TRBV6-6 and TRBJ2-3; D unclear. Germline V gene data show CDR1 as MNHNY and CDR2 as SVGAGI (reference sequence). Trimming stripped 7 bases from V and 4 bases from J, with 15 bases between. This CDR3 region has 14 residues. The CDR3: CASTYGPVADTQYF. The CDR3, as DNA: TGTGCCAGCACCTACGGGCCAGTCGCAGATACGCAGTATTTT.

This clone has only a few counts. J is TRBJ2-7 and V is TRBV6-5; D is tentatively TRBD1 or TRBD2 (5 bases each). CDR1 is MNHEY and CDR2 is SVGAGI in the germline V gene. The CDR3 length is 14 residues. V lost 5 bases to trimming and J lost 1 base, with 12 bases between them. The CDR3: CASSPWDESYEQYF. As DNA, the CDR3 is TGTGCCAGCAGTCCTTGGGACGAATCCTACGAGCAGTACTTC.

V and J are TRBV14 and TRBJ1-1; 8 bases are shared with TRBD1. The length of the CDR3 is 14 residues. Germline CDR1 is SGHDN and CDR2 is FVKESK. The V segment lost 4 bases and the J segment 4 bases; nucleotides outside the gene matches: 5. The CDR3 DNA reads as TGTGCCAGCAGCCTTTTGGACAGGGCCACTGAAGCTTTCTTT. As protein: CASSLLDRATEAFF.

The genes are TRBV27 and TRBJ2-1, with unresolved D. Trimming removed 6 bases from V and 0 bases from J, with 12 bases in between. Germline values: CDR1 MNHEY, CDR2 SMNVEV (reference sequence). This CDR3 contains 15 residues. The CDR3 loop is CASSQRQTSYNEQFF. The CDR3 DNA is TGTGCCAGCAGCCAGAGGCAAACCTCCTACAATGAGCAGTTCTTC.

The sample holds a few counts of this clone. CDR3 sequence reads: CASSQDTGPTEAFF. CDR3 DNA: TGCGCCAGCAGCCAAGATACAGGCCCCACTGAAGCTTTCTTT. J is TRBJ1-1 and V is TRBV4-3; maybe TRBD1 (5 bases). This CDR3 contains 14 residues. Germline CDR1 and CDR2: LGHNA and YSLEER. V was trimmed by 0 bases and J by 4 bases, leaving 9 bases between them.

The chain links TRBV28 to TRBJ2-7; 8 bases line up with TRBD1. J was trimmed by 6 bases and V by 2 bases; bases with no gene match: 18. The CDR3 length is 18 residues. Per germline, CDR1 MDHEN and CDR2 SYDVKM. The CDR3 reads CASSLIFGTTGDHLEQYF. The CDR3 DNA reads TGTGCCAGCAGTTTAATATTCGGTACGACAGGGGACCACCTCGAGCAGTACTTC.

The chain has TRBV7-8 and TRBJ2-1; TRBD1 matches at 7 bases. CDR1 is SGHVS and CDR2 is FQNEAQ in the germline V gene. The J segment lost 6 bases and the V segment lost 7 bases, leaving 6 bases of the junction unmatched. The CDR3 sequence is 13 residues long. The CDR3 nucleotides are TGTGCCAGCAACCCGAGACAGGGCAATGAGCAGTTCTTC. This sequence encodes CASNPRQGNEQFF.

The chain is built from TRBV6-5 and TRBJ2-7; 9 nucleotides match TRBD1. Trimming at V came to 6 bases and at J to 3 bases, leaving 9 bases not matched to a gene. The CDR3 is 15 amino acids. Per the germline V gene, CDR1 is MNHEY and CDR2 is SVGAGI. The CDR3 DNA reads TGTGCCAGCAGCCGACGGGAGACAGGGGGCTACGAGCAGTACTTC. Residues: CASSRRETGGYEQYF.

The rearrangement joins TRBV28 to TRBJ2-2; 7 bases align to TRBD1. J gave up 4 bases and V 4 bases, and 3 bases lay outside the gene matches. The CDR3 is made up of 14 amino acids. Germline assignment: CDR1 MDHEN and CDR2 SYDVKM. This chain's CDR3 is CASSSRQGTGELFF. The CDR3 DNA reads as TGTGCCAGCAGTTCTCGACAGGGCACCGGGGAGCTGTTTTTT.

The chain uses TRBV15 and TRBJ1-2; 7 bases fit TRBD1. The V and J ends lost 4 bases and 5 bases, in that order; junction bases with no gene match: 10. This CDR3 contains 15 residues. From germline, CDR1 is LNHNV and CDR2 YYDKDF (reference sequence). The CDR3 coding sequence is TGTGCCACCAGCACCTTGGCCGGGACAGCTTATGGCTACACCTTC. Amino acids: CATSTLAGTAYGYTF.

The J gene is TRBJ2-1, the V gene TRBV7-2; no reliable D call. The CDR3 sequence is 11 residues long. V was shortened by 2 bases and J by 9 bases, with 5 bases between the two germline ends. Germline assignment: CDR1 SGHTA and CDR2 FQGNSA. The CDR3 loop reads CASSLKSEQFF. In DNA, the CDR3 is TGTGCCAGCAGCTTAAAATCTGAGCAGTTCTTC. Looking up the rest from reference TRBV7-2 and TRBJ2-1 gives the full variable domain: GAGVSQSPSNKVTEKGKDVELRCDPISGHTALYWYRQSLGQGLEFLIYFQGNSAPDKSGLPSDRFSAERTGGSVSTLTIQRTQQEDSAVYLCASSLKSEQFFGPGTRLTVL.

The chain couples TRBV7-9 to TRBJ1-2; D remains unclear. V was pared by 5 bases and J by 1 base, with 14 bases between. The CDR3 loop spans 15 amino acids. Germline V gene data show CDR1 as SEHNR and CDR2 as FQNEAQ (reference sequence). CDR3 amino acids: CASSPRTEHNYGYTF. In nucleotides, the CDR3 is TGTGCCAGCAGCCCCCGGACCGAACATAACTATGGCTACACCTTC.

The chain combines TRBV19 with TRBJ1-3, with a tentative D call TRBD1 (6 bases). Between the trimmed V and J ends, which lost 7 bases and 2 bases, there was a span of 18 bases. There are 16 residues in the CDR3. Germline V gene data show CDR1 as LNHDA and CDR2 as SQIVND (reference sequence). CDR3: CASTARDTAPGNTIYF. CDR3 nucleotide sequence: TGTGCCAGTACCGCTCGGGACACTGCTCCTGGAAACACCATATATTTT.

This clone turned up a few times. This chain uses TRBV6-5 with TRBJ1-5; possibly TRBD1 for D (5 bases). There are 13 residues in the CDR3. Trimming took 6 bases from V and 4 from J, leaving 10 bases between them. Looked up from germline, CDR1 is MNHEY and CDR2 is SVGAGI. CDR3 DNA sequence: TGTGCCAGCAGCAGGGAGGAAAATCAGCCCCAGCATTTT. As protein: CASSREENQPQHF.

This chain links TRBV27 with TRBJ2-3; 13 bases match TRBD2. The germline V gene encodes CDR1 MNHEY and CDR2 SMNVEV (reference sequence). The CDR3 runs to 21 residues. V lost 11 bases and J lost 5; bases outside the gene matches: 28. CDR3 in DNA: TGTGCCCCAGCATTGAGTCCCCCGTCGACTAGCGGGAGGTACCGGGGAGATACGCAGTATTTT. The encoded protein is CAPALSPPSTSGRYRGDTQYF.

The V and J genes are TRBV2 and TRBJ2-6; TRBD2 is a possible D gene (5 bases). Trimming pared 3 bases from V and 1 base from J, leaving 10 bases between. CDR3 length: 16 amino acids. Germline V gives CDR1 SNHLY, CDR2 FYNNEI. This CDR3 is CASSDGRGSGANVLTF. In nucleotides, the CDR3 is TGTGCCAGCAGTGACGGGCGAGGGTCTGGGGCCAACGTCCTGACTTTC.

This clone was picked up a small number of times. The same CDR3 can be traced to other DNA sequences in this sample. This chain's CDR3 is CSVRVGETQYF. DNA of the CDR3: TGCAGCGTTCGTGTAGGAGAGACCCAGTACTTC. The genes are TRBV29-1 and TRBJ2-5; D ambiguous. V was trimmed by 5 bases and J by 4 bases, leaving 8 bases between them. This CDR3 has 11 residues. Germline V gives CDR1 SQVTM, CDR2 ANQGSEA.

The V gene is TRBV6-1, the J gene TRBJ2-4; D remains unclear. The V and J ends lost 4 bases and 6 bases respectively, with 10 bases between them. CDR3 length equals 13 residues. Per germline, CDR1 MNHNS and CDR2 SASEGT. CDR3 amino acids: CASSGTSLNIQYF. As DNA, the CDR3 is TGTGCCAGCAGTGGGACCTCTTTAAACATTCAGTACTTC.

V gene TRBV6-4 combines with J gene TRBJ1-2; D is undetermined. CDR1 MRHNA and CDR2 SNTAGT come from the germline V gene. The CDR3 runs to 13 residues. Trimming shortened V by 5 bases and J by 7 bases, and 14 bases separated the two germline ends. The DNA of the CDR3 is TGTGCCAGCAGTTTGGGTGTGAATGGTGGCTACACCTTC. It yields the protein CASSLGVNGGYTF.